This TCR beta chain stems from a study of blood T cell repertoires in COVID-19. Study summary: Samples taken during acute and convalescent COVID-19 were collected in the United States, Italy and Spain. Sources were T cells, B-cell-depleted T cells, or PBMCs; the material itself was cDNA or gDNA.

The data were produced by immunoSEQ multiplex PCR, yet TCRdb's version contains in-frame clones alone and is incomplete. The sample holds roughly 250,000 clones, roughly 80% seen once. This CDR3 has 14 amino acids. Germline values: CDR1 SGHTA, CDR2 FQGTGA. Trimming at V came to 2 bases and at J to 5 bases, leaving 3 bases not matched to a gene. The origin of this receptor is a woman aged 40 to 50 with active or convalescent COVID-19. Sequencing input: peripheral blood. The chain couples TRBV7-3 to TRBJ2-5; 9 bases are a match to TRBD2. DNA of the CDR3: TGTGCCAGCAGCTTAGCGGGGGGGCAGGAGACCCAGTACTTC. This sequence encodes CASSLAGGQETQYF.